This T cell receptor beta chain comes out of a study of CD8+CD57+ T cells in acquired aplastic anemia. On the study more broadly: DNA per sorted CD4+ or CD8+ sample ranged 0.2 to 27.4 ug, averaging around 3.1 ug.

V shed 1 base, J shed 5 bases, and the junction held 14 bases outside the gene matches. The CDR3 has 18 amino acids. CDR1 is LGHNA and CDR2 is YSLEER in the germline V gene. All sequencing subjects had displayed CD8+CD57+ cell expansion on flow cytometry. Patients had undergone no therapy by the time their blood was sampled. Whole-study findings and limits: Controls did not differ significantly from patients in CD8+ Simpson's diversity.

This clonotype has only a few counts. What it binds is unknown. CDR3 and TCR beta VDJ profiling relied on a genomic DNA template. TCRdb analysed the reads with MiXCR anew, one entry per CDR3 protein. This table holds over 150,000 distinct CDR3 sequences, 40% to 50% found once. V is TRBV4-3 and J is TRBJ1-1; TRBD1 agrees at 9 bases. Sequences were obtained from sorted CD4+, CD8+, or CD8+CD57+ T cells (not recorded which) from PBMCs. This clonotype was obtained from a human donor with aplastic anemia. The CDR3 nucleotides are TGCGCCAGCAGCCAAGCTTTATCCCGGGACAGGGCTTTGACTGAAGCTTTCTTT. Its protein product is CASSQALSRDRALTEAFF.